This TCR beta chain was recovered during a study of OX40 agonist ivuxolimab in advanced cancers. Turning to the study itself: The patients received ivuxolimab by intravenous route every 2 weeks at 0.01 to 10 mg/kg. Two patients with cutaneous melanoma and one with hepatocellular carcinoma, three in total, showed partial responses.

Sequencing was performed with immunoSEQ multiplex PCR; in TCRdb, only in-frame clones are kept and a portion is missing. The sample records about 94,000 clones, approximately 92% being singletons. A remark on this clone: Its antigen remains unidentified.

Germline CDR1 reads SGHDT; CDR2 reads YYEEEE. The CDR3 covers 13 residues. V was shortened by 4 bases and J by 4 bases, with 8 bases between the two germline ends. Findings of the study overall: People who partly responded at 0.1-3.0 mg/kg had some of the least clonal expansion seen. The average count of expanded clones was higher among CD8+ T cells than among CD4+.

This TCR came from an adult with an advanced solid tumor such as melanoma, head and neck, liver or kidney cancer. This material consisted of CD4+ or CD8+ T cells sorted from blood, taken in a trial of the OX40 agonist ivuxolimab. This chain connects TRBV5-6 to TRBJ2-2; the D gene is possibly TRBD2 (6 bases). The CDR3: CASSPGGTGELFF. Written as DNA, the CDR3 is TGTGCCAGCAGCCCCGGGGGCACCGGGGAGCTGTTTTTT.